These 8 T cell receptor beta chains came from one sample sequenced in a study of blood T cell repertoires in COVID-19. The protocol was immunoSEQ multiplex PCR, while the TCRdb copy is restricted to in-frame clones and leaves out a portion. The table records a few hundred thousand clones, approximately 83% of them present only once. Sequencing was performed on peripheral blood. These receptors were taken from a woman in her seventies with acute or convalescent COVID-19.

V usage is TRBV18 and J usage is TRBJ2-7; a weak D match, TRBD1 (5 bases). Germline CDR1 and CDR2: KGHSH and LQKENI. Trimming stripped 5 bases from V and 6 bases from J, with 11 bases between. The CDR3 spans 12 residues. The CDR3 sequence: CASSSTGSEQYF. CDR3 in DNA: TGTGCCAGCTCATCCACAGGCTCCGAGCAGTACTTC.

V is TRBV10-2 and J is TRBJ1-6, with D perhaps matching TRBD1 (6 bases). Trimming removed 5 bases from V and 7 bases from J, with 15 bases in between. Germline V gene lookup returns CDR1 WSHSY and CDR2 SAAADI. The CDR3 totals 15 residues. CDR3: CASSFSRGDNSPLHF. CDR3 in DNA: TGCGCCAGCAGTTTTTCCAGGGGAGACAATTCACCCCTCCACTTT.

The genes are TRBV28 and TRBJ2-7; D may be TRBD2 (5 bases). V shed 6 bases and J shed 2 bases, with 29 bases lying between them. CDR3 size: 19 residues. Germline V gene lookup returns CDR1 MDHEN and CDR2 SYDVKM. The CDR3 protein is CASRKDRIDHAGATYEQYF. As DNA, the CDR3 is TGTGCCAGCAGGAAGGACCGAATCGATCACGCGGGCGCAACCTACGAGCAGTACTTC.

The rearrangement joins TRBV21-1 to TRBJ1-5. TRBV21-1 is annotated as a pseudogene. The CDR3 is 14 residues long. CDR3 coding DNA: TGTGCCAGCAGCAAAGTCCGGGGAGGGAGGCCCCAGCATTTT. Translated: CASSKVRGGRPQHF.

V is TRBV7-3 and J is TRBJ2-1; D ambiguous. This CDR3 is 13 amino acids long. V was shortened by 0 bases and J by 7 bases, with 7 bases between the two germline ends. The germline CDR1 and CDR2 sequences are SGHTA and FQGTGA. The chain's CDR3 is CASSLTSANEQFF. CDR3 sequence (DNA): TGTGCCAGCAGCTTAACGTCCGCGAATGAGCAGTTCTTC.

This clone occurred once. This chain uses TRBV6-5 with TRBJ1-1; the match to TRBD1 covers 8 bases. This CDR3 contains 15 residues. Germline CDR1 MNHEY, CDR2 SVGAGI. Losses at the gene ends were 7 bases for V and 4 bases for J; bases not matched to a gene: 11. This CDR3 is CASTGQGDRVTEAFF. CDR3 in DNA: TGTGCCAGCACCGGACAGGGAGATCGGGTCACTGAAGCTTTCTTT.

The rearrangement uses TRBV5-6 and TRBJ1-2; TRBD1 agrees at 7 bases. The trim removed 1 base at V and 7 bases at J, leaving 7 bases unmatched. The germline V gene encodes CDR1 SGHDT and CDR2 YYEEEE. The CDR3 runs to 14 residues. The CDR3 sequence is CASSLSMYRGGYTF. In DNA, the CDR3 is TGTGCCAGCAGCTTGTCGATGTACAGGGGTGGCTACACCTTC.

This chain joins TRBV7-9 and TRBJ1-6, with D hard to call. V lost 1 base and J 4 bases, leaving 5 bases between the germline ends. Germline values: CDR1 SEHNR, CDR2 FQNEAQ (reference sequence). This CDR3 spans 14 amino acids. The CDR3 bases are TGTGCCAGCAGCTTAGACGGTTATAATTCACCCCTCCACTTT. As protein: CASSLDGYNSPLHF.